These 30 T cell receptor beta chains were all obtained from the same sample, sequenced in a study of T cells in Graves' hyperthyroidism and ophthalmopathy. TCR beta CDR3 region amplification was performed from RNA transcripts. In the first-round RT-PCR of the TCR CDR3, the HTBI primer set was used. TCRdb ran MiXCR on the multiplex PCR reads and lists one entry per CDR3 protein. The table lists fewer than 350,000 distinct CDR3 sequences, roughly 20% of them singletons. The sequencing input was blood. The receptors come from a woman aged 40 to 50 with Graves' ophthalmopathy.

This clonotype was seen ten or more times. The chain carries TRBV12-3 or TRBV12-4 and TRBJ1-5, with a possible D match to TRBD1 (5 bases). This CDR3 region has 14 residues. V lost 6 bases and J lost 5, with 14 bases in between. CDR3 coding DNA: TGTGCCAGCAGCCGGGGCCCCGGACATCAGCCCCAGCATTTT. This codes for CASSRGPGHQPQHF.

This clonotype was seen repeatedly, ten times or more. The chain links TRBV4-2 to TRBJ2-2, with D unresolved. Germline V gives CDR1 LGHNA, CDR2 YNFKEQ. V was clipped by 9 bases and J by 0 bases, with 17 bases between them. The CDR3 runs to 16 residues. The CDR3 is CASSGLENSNTGELFF. The CDR3, as DNA: TGTGCCAGTAGTGGGCTCGAAAACTCGAACACCGGGGAGCTGTTTTTT.

This clonotype was counted many times. This chain connects TRBV6-5 to TRBJ1-1; no reliable D call. V lost 0 bases and J 4 bases, leaving 12 bases between the germline ends. The V gene's germline CDR1 is MNHEY and CDR2 SVGAGI. The CDR3 runs 15 residues. The CDR3, as DNA: TGTGCCAGCAGTTACTCCGACACGGGAGGCACTGAAGCTTTCTTT. Protein product: CASSYSDTGGTEAFF.

This clonotype was counted many times. The chain combines TRBV6-1 with TRBJ2-7; 7 nucleotides match TRBD2. Looked up from germline, CDR1 is MNHNS and CDR2 is SASEGT. V lost 6 bases and J lost 4; bases outside the gene matches: 12. The CDR3 is 15 residues long. The CDR3 DNA follows: TGTGCCAGCAGCCCCCGGGGTAGCGGGTTATACGAGCAGTACTTC. It translates to CASSPRGSGLYEQYF.

This clonotype showed up many times. The genes are TRBV20-1 and TRBJ1-5; TRBD1 matches 7 bases. Germline V lookup: CDR1 DFQATT, CDR2 SNEGSKA (reference sequence). There are 14 residues in the CDR3. With 5 bases clipped from V and 4 bases from J, the junction kept 8 bases outside the gene matches. The CDR3 DNA reads as TGCAGTGCTGGGGACAGCAGTTTTAATCAGCCCCAGCATTTT. This codes for CSAGDSSFNQPQHF.

This clonotype was detected many times. This chain links TRBV15 with TRBJ2-7, with a weak D call TRBD1 (6 bases). The germline gives CDR1 LNHNV, CDR2 YYDKDF (reference sequence). This CDR3 region has 15 residues. The ends were cut back, 1 base at V and 1 base at J, with 11 bases in the middle. The CDR3 reads CATSRAAGQSYEQYF. CDR3 nucleotide sequence: TGTGCCACCAGCAGAGCCGCAGGACAGTCCTACGAGCAGTACTTC.

The chain carries TRBV5-4 and TRBJ1-2; D is ambiguous. The CDR3 loop spans 15 amino acids. Trimming stripped 0 bases from V and 1 base from J, with 10 bases between. Germline V CDR1 and CDR2: SGHNT, YYREEE (reference sequence). CDR3: CASSLAGRINYGYTF. The CDR3 nucleotides are TGTGCCAGCAGCTTGGCCGGGCGGATTAACTATGGCTACACCTTC.

This clonotype was seen repeatedly, ten times or more. In DNA, the CDR3 is TGTGCCAGTAGTATAAGCGGGGAAAGCTCCTACGAGCAGTACTTC. It is translated as CASSISGESSYEQYF. The chain carries TRBV19 and TRBJ2-7; 7 bases line up with TRBD2. Per the germline V gene, CDR1 is LNHDA and CDR2 is SQIVND (reference sequence). With 2 bases clipped from V and 0 bases from J, the junction kept 4 bases outside the gene matches. There are 15 residues in the CDR3. Full variable domain (outside the CDR3, taken from reference TRBV19 and TRBJ2-7): DGGITQSPKYLFRKEGQNVTLSCEQNLNHDAMYWYRQDPGQGLRLIYYSQIVNDFQKGDIAEGYSVSREKKESFPLTVTSAQKNPTAFYLCASSISGESSYEQYFGPGTRLTVT.

The table lists this clonotype with many counts. This chain connects TRBV28 to TRBJ1-2; the D gene is possibly TRBD1 (5 bases). The CDR3 has 14 residues. Trimming took off 6 bases at V and 5 bases at J, with 16 bases between the two ends. Germline-derived CDR1 and CDR2 are MDHEN and SYDVKM. The CDR3 coding sequence is TGTGCCAGCAGCCAGGGTCGGGGAGAGTATGGCTACACCTTC. Translating gives CASSQGRGEYGYTF.

This clonotype showed up many times. V gene TRBV25-1 combines with J gene TRBJ2-7; D unclear. This CDR3 is built from 13 residues. CDR1 and CDR2 from the germline V gene are MGHDK and SYGVNS. The V and J ends lost 6 bases and 0 bases respectively, with 9 bases between them. Here the CDR3 reads CASSSEHSYEQYF. In nucleotides, the CDR3 is TGTGCCAGCAGCTCAGAGCACTCCTACGAGCAGTACTTC.

This clonotype was recorded many times. This chain links TRBV6-2 or TRBV6-3 with TRBJ2-5; 9 bases are a match to TRBD2. CDR1 is MNHEY, CDR2 SVGEGT, per germline. J lost 10 bases, V lost 9 bases, and 15 bases had no gene match. The CDR3 has 14 residues. The CDR3 protein is CASSEREVVRDQYF. Written as DNA, the CDR3 is TGTGCCAGTTCGGAGCGGGAGGTCGTCCGGGACCAGTACTTC.

This clonotype was recorded at least ten times. This chain joins TRBV6-1 and TRBJ1-2; 8 bases are a match to TRBD1. The germline V gene has CDR1 MNHNS and CDR2 SASEGT. This CDR3 is 14 amino acids long. The CDR3 loop reads CAGGGGQESYGYTF. The DNA for the CDR3 is TGTGCGGGGGGCGGGGGACAGGAGTCCTATGGCTACACCTTC.

This clonotype has ten or more counts. The chain combines TRBV12-3 or TRBV12-4 with TRBJ1-6, with 7 bases aligning to TRBD1. V was pared by 5 bases and J by 8 bases, with 12 bases of the junction left unmatched. The CDR3 is 16 amino acids. This chain's CDR3 is CASSPLTGFGDSPLHF. CDR3 bases: TGTGCCAGCAGTCCCCTGACAGGGTTCGGGGATTCACCCCTCCACTTT.

This clonotype was counted at least ten times. This sequence joins TRBV6-1 and TRBJ2-7, with D unresolved. The germline gives CDR1 MNHNS, CDR2 SASEGT. The CDR3 has 13 residues. V was shortened by 2 bases and J by 5 bases, with 10 bases between the two germline ends. CDR3 region: CASSEISPNEQYF. The CDR3 DNA is TGTGCCAGCAGTGAAATTTCTCCTAACGAGCAGTACTTC.

This rearrangement joins TRBV20-1 to TRBJ1-2; 7 nucleotides line up with TRBD1. J lost 5 bases, V lost 6 bases, and 6 bases had no gene match. The CDR3 spans 12 residues. Germline CDR1 DFQATT, CDR2 SNEGSKA (reference sequence). The CDR3 reads CSARSGGYGYTF. The DNA of the CDR3 is TGCAGTGCGCGATCAGGGGGATATGGCTACACCTTC.

In this sample, this clonotype turned up many times. V is TRBV6-1 and J is TRBJ1-5; D perhaps matches TRBD1 (6 bases). The CDR3 loop spans 14 amino acids. V was pared by 6 bases and J by 1 base, with 10 bases between. Germline V gene lookup returns CDR1 MNHNS and CDR2 SASEGT. The CDR3 coding sequence is TGTGCCAGCAGCGGGGGCTGGAGCAATCAGCCCCAGCATTTT. Its translation is CASSGGWSNQPQHF.

CDR3 nucleotide sequence: TGTGCCTGGAGGGATAAGGTGAGCTCCTACGAGCAGTACTTC. Translating gives CAWRDKVSSYEQYF. J is TRBJ2-7 and V is TRBV30; D gene uncertain. V lost 3 bases to trimming and J lost 0 bases, with 12 bases between them. The CDR3 extends over 14 amino acids. CDR1 GTSNPN and CDR2 SVGIG come from the germline V gene (reference sequence).

This clonotype was counted ten times or more. The chain recombines TRBV30 with TRBJ1-3; the D gene is possibly TRBD1 (6 bases). The CDR3 runs to 16 residues. CDR1 is GTSNPN, CDR2 SVGIG, per germline (reference sequence). Trimming pared 1 base from V and 4 bases from J, leaving 17 bases between. CDR3 protein: CAWSADRIDWGNTIYF. The CDR3 DNA follows: TGTGCCTGGAGTGCTGACAGGATAGATTGGGGAAACACCATATATTTT.

This clonotype occurred many times. This chain links TRBV24-1 with TRBJ1-3; D unresolved. Germline CDR1 and CDR2: KGHDR and SFDVKD. The CDR3 length is 12 residues. Trimming pared 9 bases from V and 0 bases from J, leaving 5 bases between. This CDR3 is CATSPSGNTIYF. Written as DNA, the CDR3 is TGTGCCACCTCCCCCTCTGGAAACACCATATATTTT.

This clonotype was seen many times. The CDR3 loop reads CATSTGQGVLSGYTF. CDR3 DNA: TGTGCCACCAGCACGGGACAGGGGGTACTTAGTGGCTACACCTTC. The chain couples TRBV15 to TRBJ1-2; 11 positions match TRBD1. V lost 4 bases and J lost 7; bases outside the gene matches: 8. The germline CDR1 and CDR2 sequences are LNHNV and YYDKDF (reference sequence). The CDR3 is 15 amino acids.

This clonotype appeared many times. The rearrangement links TRBV11-2 to TRBJ2-6; D gene ambiguous. Trimming removed 1 base from V and 3 bases from J, with 7 bases in between. The germline gives CDR1 SGHAT, CDR2 FQNNGV. The CDR3 sequence is 15 residues long. For the CDR3, the DNA is TGTGCCAGCAGCTTAGGTTGGCGTGGGGCCAACGTCCTGACTTTC. Its translation: CASSLGWRGANVLTF.

At least ten counts were recorded for this clonotype. The gene calls are TRBV7-9 and TRBJ2-7; tentative D call: TRBD1 (6 bases). The CDR3 consists of 15 residues. V lost 1 base to trimming and J lost 5 bases, with 15 bases between them. Germline V gene sequence: CDR1 SEHNR, CDR2 FQNEAQ (reference sequence). The CDR3 loop is CASSLGVGTQDEQYF. DNA for the CDR3: TGTGCCAGCAGCTTAGGAGTCGGGACACAAGACGAGCAGTACTTC.

This clonotype was observed many times. This sequence joins TRBV28 and TRBJ2-5; TRBD1 aligns across 11 bases. Germline V lookup: CDR1 MDHEN, CDR2 SYDVKM. The CDR3 sequence is 15 residues long. Trimming cost V 4 bases and J 7 bases; bases outside gene matches: 8. DNA for the CDR3: TGTGCCAGCAGTTCCTGGACAGGGGGCAGTGTGACCCAGTACTTC. Encoded protein: CASSSWTGGSVTQYF.

This clonotype appeared many times. The J gene is TRBJ1-2, the V gene TRBV19; D ambiguous. The V and J ends lost 3 bases and 4 bases respectively, with 12 bases between them. This CDR3 region has 14 residues. Germline assignment: CDR1 LNHDA and CDR2 SQIVND (reference sequence). CDR3 in DNA: TGTGCCAGTAGTATGTTCCGCTCCGTCTATGGCTACACCTTC. Amino acid sequence: CASSMFRSVYGYTF.

V usage is TRBV28 and J usage is TRBJ1-5, with 8 bases matching TRBD1. Trimming removed 6 bases from V and 2 bases from J; junction bases left unmatched: 6. CDR1 and CDR2 (germline): MDHEN, SYDVKM. The CDR3 length is 15 residues. The CDR3 nucleotides are TGTGCCAGCAGGCGACAGGGGTATGGCAATCAGCCCCAGCATTTT. This gives the protein CASRRQGYGNQPQHF.

This clonotype was seen more than once but under ten times. The chain uses TRBV6-2 or TRBV6-3 and TRBJ2-7; 10 bases fit TRBD2. J gave up 11 bases and V 2 bases, and 0 bases lay outside the gene matches. Germline assignment: CDR1 MNHEY and CDR2 SVGEGT. The CDR3 contains 11 residues. The CDR3 DNA sequence: TGTGCCAGCAGTTACGGGACTAGCGAGTACTTC. This codes for CASSYGTSEYF.

This clonotype was recorded at least ten times. This chain links TRBV10-3 with TRBJ1-2; TRBD1 matches at 7 bases. CDR3 length equals 13 residues. V dropped 6 bases and J dropped 7; count of bases not matched to a gene: 8. CDR1 is ENHRY, CDR2 SYGVKD, per germline. The CDR3, as DNA: TGTGCCATCAGCGTCGACAGGGTCTCTGGCTACACCTTC. Translation gives CAISVDRVSGYTF.

This clonotype has ten or more counts. The chain recombines TRBV20-1 with TRBJ2-7; TRBD2 matches at 7 bases. CDR1 DFQATT and CDR2 SNEGSKA come from the germline V gene (reference sequence). CDR3 length: 15 amino acids. The junction had 12 bases not matched to a gene; V was cut back by 4 bases and J by 3 bases. The CDR3 loop reads CSATRARGSGYEQYF. For the CDR3, the DNA is TGCAGTGCTACCCGGGCGCGCGGGAGCGGCTACGAGCAGTACTTC.

This clonotype occurred a few times. The V call is TRBV2, the J call TRBJ1-5; 10 nucleotides line up with TRBD1. Germline CDR1 reads SNHLY; CDR2 reads FYNNEI. CDR3 length: 21 residues. The ends lost 0 bases at V and 0 bases at J; junction bases unmatched: 14. CDR3 amino acids: CASSEARTPGTGVLSNQPQHF. The CDR3 bases are TGTGCCAGCAGTGAAGCGCGTACCCCCGGGACAGGGGTTCTTAGCAATCAGCCCCAGCATTTT.

This clonotype has ten or more counts. The chain carries TRBV7-3 and TRBJ2-5, with TRBD2 matching over 7 bases. The V segment lost 5 bases and the J segment 2 bases; nucleotides outside the gene matches: 8. CDR1 is SGHTA, CDR2 FQGTGA, per germline. The CDR3 sequence is 15 residues long. The CDR3 sequence: CASSPGAGEQETQYF. CDR3 DNA sequence: TGTGCCAGCAGCCCCGGGGCGGGGGAGCAAGAGACCCAGTACTTC.